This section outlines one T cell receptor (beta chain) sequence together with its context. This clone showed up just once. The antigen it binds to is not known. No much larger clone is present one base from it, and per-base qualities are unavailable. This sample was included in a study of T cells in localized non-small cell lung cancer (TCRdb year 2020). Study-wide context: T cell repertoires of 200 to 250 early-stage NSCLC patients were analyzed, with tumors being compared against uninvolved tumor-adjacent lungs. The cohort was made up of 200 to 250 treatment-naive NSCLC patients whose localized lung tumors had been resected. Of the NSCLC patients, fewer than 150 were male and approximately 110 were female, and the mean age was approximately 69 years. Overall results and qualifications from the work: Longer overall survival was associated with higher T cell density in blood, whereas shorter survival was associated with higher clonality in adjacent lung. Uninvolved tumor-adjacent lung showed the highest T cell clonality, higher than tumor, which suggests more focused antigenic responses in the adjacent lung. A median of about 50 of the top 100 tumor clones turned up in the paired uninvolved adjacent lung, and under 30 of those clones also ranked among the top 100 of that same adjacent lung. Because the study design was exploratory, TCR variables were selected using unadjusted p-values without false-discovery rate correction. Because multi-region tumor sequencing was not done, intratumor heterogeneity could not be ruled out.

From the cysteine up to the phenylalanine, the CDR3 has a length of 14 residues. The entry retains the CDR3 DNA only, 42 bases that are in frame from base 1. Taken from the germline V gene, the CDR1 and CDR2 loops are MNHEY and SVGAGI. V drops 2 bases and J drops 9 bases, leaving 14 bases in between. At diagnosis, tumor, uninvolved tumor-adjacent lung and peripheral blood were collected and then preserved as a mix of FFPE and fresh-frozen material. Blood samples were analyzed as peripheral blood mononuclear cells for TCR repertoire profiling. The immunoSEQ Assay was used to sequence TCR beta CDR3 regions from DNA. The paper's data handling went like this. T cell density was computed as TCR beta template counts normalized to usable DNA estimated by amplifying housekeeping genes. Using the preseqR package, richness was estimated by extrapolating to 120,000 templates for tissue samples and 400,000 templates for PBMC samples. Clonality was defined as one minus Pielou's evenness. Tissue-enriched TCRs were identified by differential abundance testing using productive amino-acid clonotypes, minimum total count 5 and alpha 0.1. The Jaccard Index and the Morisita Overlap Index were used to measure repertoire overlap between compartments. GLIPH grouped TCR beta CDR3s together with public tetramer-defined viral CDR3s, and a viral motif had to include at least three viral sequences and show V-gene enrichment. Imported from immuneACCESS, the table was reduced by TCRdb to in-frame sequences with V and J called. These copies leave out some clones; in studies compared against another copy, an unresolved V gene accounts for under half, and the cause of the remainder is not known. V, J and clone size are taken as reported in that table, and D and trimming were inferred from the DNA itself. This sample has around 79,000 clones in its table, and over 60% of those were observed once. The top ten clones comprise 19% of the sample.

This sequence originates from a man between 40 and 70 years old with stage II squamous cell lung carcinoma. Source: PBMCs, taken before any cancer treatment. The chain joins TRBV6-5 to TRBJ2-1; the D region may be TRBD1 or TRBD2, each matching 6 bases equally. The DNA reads TGTGCCAGCAGTTACGCCCAAACGGGGGCTGAGCAGTTCTTC. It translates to CASSYAQTGAEQFF.